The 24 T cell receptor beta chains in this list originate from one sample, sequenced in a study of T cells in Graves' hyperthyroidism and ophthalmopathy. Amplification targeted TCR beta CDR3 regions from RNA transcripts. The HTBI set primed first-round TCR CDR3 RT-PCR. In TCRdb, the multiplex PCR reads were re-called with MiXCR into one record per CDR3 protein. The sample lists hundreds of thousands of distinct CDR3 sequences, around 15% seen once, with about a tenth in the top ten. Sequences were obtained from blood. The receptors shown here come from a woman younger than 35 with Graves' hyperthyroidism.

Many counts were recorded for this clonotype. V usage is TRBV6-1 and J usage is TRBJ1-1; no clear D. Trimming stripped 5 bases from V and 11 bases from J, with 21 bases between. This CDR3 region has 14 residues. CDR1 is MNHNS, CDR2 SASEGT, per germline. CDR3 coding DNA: TGTGCCAGCAGTTACACCTCCGTCGGGGAGACGGCTTTCTTT. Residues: CASSYTSVGETAFF.

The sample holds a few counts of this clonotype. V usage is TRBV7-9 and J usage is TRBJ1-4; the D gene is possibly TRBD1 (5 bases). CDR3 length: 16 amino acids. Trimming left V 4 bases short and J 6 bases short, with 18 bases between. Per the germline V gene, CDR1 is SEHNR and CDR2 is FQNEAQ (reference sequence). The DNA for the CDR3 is TGTGCCAGCAGCTCCGCGGGAAGGGGTGCTGATGAAAAACTGTTTTTT. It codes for CASSSAGRGADEKLFF. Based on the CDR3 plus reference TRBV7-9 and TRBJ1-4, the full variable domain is DTGVSQNPRHKITKRGQNVTFRCDPISEHNRLYWYRQTLGQGPEFLTYFQNEAQLEKSRLLSDRFSAERPKGSFSTLEIQRTEQGDSAMYLCASSSAGRGADEKLFFGSGTQLSVL.

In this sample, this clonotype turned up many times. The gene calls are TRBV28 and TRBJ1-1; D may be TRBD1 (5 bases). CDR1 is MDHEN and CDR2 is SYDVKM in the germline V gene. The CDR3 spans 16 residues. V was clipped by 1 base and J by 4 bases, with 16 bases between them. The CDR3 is CASSLFGAGGSTEAFF. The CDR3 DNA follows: TGTGCCAGCAGTTTATTTGGGGCGGGAGGGAGCACTGAAGCTTTCTTT.

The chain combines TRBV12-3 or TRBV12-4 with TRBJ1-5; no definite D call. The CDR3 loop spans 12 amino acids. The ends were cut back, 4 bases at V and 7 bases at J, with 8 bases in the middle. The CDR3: CASSSPSQPQHF. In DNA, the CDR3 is TGTGCCAGCAGTTCGCCCTCCCAGCCCCAGCATTTT.

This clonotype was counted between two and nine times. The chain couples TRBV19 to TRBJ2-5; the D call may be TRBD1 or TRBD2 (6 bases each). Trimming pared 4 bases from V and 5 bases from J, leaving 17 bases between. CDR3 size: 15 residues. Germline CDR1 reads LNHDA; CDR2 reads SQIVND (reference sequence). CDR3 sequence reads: CASSKREGGRETQYF. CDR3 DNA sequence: TGTGCCAGTAGTAAACGCGAGGGGGGCCGTGAGACCCAGTACTTC.

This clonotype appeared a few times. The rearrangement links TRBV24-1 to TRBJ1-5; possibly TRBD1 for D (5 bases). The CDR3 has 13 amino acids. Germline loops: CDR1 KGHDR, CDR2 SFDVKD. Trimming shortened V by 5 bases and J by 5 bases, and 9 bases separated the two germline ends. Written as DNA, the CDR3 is TGTGCCACCAGTGGGGGGGGGTATCAGCCCCAGCATTTT. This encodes CATSGGGYQPQHF.

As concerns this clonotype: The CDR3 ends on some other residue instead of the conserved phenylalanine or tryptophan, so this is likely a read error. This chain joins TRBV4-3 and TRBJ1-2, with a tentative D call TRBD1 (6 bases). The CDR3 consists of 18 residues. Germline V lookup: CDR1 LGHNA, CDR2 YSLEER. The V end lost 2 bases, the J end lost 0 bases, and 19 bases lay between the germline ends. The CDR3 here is CASSQLRDKSTTNYGYTL. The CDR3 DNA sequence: TGCGCCAGCAGCCAACTTCGGGACAAGTCTACAACTAACTATGGCTACACCTTA.

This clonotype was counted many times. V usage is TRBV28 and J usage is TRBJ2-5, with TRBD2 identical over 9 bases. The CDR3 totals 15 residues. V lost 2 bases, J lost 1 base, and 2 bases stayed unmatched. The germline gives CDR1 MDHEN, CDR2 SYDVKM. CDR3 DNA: TGTGCCAGCAGTTTAGGCGGGAGGGTCCAAGAGACCCAGTACTTC. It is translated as CASSLGGRVQETQYF.

CDR3 sequence: CASSLSIGQGARYEQYF. CDR3 DNA sequence: TGTGCCAGCTCACTTTCCATCGGACAGGGGGCTCGGTACGAGCAGTACTTC. The chain links TRBV9 to TRBJ2-7; 11 bases align to TRBD1. CDR1 and CDR2 (germline): SGDLS, YYNGEE. CDR3 size: 17 residues. The V and J ends lost 7 bases and 4 bases, in that order; junction bases with no gene match: 16.

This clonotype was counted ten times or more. This CDR3 is CASRAPRDRETTEAFF. The CDR3 DNA follows: TGTGCCAGCAGGGCCCCTCGGGACAGGGAAACCACTGAAGCTTTCTTT. The chain joins TRBV28 to TRBJ1-1; TRBD1 matches at 9 bases. CDR3 length equals 16 residues. From germline, CDR1 is MDHEN and CDR2 SYDVKM. J lost 4 bases, V lost 6 bases, and 12 bases had no gene match.

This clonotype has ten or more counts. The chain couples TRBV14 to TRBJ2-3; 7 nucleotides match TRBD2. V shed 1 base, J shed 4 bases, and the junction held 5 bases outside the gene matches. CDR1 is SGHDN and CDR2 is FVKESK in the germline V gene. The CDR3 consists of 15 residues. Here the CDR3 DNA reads TGTGCCAGCAGCCAAGGGGTTCGGGGGGCAGATACGCAGTATTTT. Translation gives CASSQGVRGADTQYF.

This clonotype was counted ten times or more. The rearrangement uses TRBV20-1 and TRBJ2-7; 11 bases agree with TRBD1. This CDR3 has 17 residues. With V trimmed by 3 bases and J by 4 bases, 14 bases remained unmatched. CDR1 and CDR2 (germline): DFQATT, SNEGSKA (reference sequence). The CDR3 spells CSASRLGGTGGRYEQYF. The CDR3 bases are TGCAGTGCTAGCCGCCTTGGGGGGACAGGGGGTCGGTACGAGCAGTACTTC.

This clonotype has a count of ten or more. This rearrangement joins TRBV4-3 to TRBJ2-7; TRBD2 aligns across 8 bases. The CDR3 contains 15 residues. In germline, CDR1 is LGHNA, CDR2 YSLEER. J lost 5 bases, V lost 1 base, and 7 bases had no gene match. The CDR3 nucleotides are TGCGCCAGCAGCCAAGGGACTAGCTTTTTCCACGAGCAGTACTTC. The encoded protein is CASSQGTSFFHEQYF.

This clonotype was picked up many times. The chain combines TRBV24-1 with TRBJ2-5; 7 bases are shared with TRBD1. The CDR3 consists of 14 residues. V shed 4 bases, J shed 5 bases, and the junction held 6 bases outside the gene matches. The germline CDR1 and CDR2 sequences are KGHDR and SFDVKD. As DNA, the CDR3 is TGTGCCACCAGTGACCCCTTCAGGGGGGAGACCCAGTACTTC. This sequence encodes CATSDPFRGETQYF.

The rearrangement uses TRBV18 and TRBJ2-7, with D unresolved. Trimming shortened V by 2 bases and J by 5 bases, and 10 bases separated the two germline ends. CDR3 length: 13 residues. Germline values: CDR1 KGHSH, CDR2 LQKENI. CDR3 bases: TGTGCCAGCTCACCAATAGGAGTCGACGAGCAGTACTTC. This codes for CASSPIGVDEQYF.

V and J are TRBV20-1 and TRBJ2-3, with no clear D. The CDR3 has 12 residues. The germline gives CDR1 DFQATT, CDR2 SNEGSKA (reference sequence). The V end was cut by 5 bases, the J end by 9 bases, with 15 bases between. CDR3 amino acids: CSADPNVNTQYF. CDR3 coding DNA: TGCAGTGCTGACCCGAACGTCAACACGCAGTATTTT.

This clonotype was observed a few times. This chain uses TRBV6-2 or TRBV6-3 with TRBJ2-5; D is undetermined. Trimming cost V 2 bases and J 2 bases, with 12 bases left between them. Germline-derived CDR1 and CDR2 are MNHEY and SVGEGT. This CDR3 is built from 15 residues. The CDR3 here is CASSYGRVRQETQYF. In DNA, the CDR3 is TGTGCCAGCAGTTACGGACGGGTTCGGCAAGAGACCCAGTACTTC.

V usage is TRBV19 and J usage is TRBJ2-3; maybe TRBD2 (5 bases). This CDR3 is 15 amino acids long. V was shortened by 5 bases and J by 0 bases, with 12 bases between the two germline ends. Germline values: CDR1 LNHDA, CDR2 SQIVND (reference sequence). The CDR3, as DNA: TGTGCCAGTAGTCCCCTGACTACCAGCACAGATACGCAGTATTTT. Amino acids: CASSPLTTSTDTQYF.

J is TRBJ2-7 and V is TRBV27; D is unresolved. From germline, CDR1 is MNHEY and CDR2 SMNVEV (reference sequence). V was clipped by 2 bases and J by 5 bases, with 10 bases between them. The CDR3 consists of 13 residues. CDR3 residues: CASSLKGSHEQYF. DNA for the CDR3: TGTGCCAGCAGTTTAAAGGGTTCCCACGAGCAGTACTTC.

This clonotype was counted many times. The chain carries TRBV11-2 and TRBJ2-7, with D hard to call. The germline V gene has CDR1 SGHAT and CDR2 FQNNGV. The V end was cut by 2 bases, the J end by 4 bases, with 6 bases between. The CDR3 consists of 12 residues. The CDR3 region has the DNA TGTGCCAGCAGCTTATTCGGTTACGAGCAGTACTTC. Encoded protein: CASSLFGYEQYF. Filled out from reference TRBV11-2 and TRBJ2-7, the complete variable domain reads EAGVAQSPRYKIIEKRQSVAFWCNPISGHATLYWYQQILGQGPKLLIQFQNNGVVDDSQLPKDRFSAERLKGVDSTLKIQPAKLEDSAVYLCASSLFGYEQYFGPGTRLTVT.

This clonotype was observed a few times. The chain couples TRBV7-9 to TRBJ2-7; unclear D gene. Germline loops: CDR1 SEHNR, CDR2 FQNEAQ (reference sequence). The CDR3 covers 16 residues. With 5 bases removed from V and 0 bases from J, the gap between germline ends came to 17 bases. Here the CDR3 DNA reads TGTGCCAGCAGCCCATCCCCTTTTGGTCCCTCCTACGAGCAGTACTTC. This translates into CASSPSPFGPSYEQYF.

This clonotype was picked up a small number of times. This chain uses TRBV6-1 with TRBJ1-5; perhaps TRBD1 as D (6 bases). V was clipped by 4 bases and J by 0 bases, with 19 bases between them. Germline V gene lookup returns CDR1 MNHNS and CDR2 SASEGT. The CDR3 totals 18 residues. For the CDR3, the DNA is TGTGCCAGCAGTGGGGTTGGCAGGGGAGGGTATAGCAATCAGCCCCAGCATTTT. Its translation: CASSGVGRGGYSNQPQHF.

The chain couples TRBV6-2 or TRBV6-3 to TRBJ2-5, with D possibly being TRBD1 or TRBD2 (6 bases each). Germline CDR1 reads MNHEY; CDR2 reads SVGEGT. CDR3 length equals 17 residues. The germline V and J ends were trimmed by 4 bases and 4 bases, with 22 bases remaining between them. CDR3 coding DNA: TGTGCCAGCAGTTTGATTAGCGCAGAGGGGGGTAGAGAGACCCAGTACTTC. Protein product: CASSLISAEGGRETQYF.

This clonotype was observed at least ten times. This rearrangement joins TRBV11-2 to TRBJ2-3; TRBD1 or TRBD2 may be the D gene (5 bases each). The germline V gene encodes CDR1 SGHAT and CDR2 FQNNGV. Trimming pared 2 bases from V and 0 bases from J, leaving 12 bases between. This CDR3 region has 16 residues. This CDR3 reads CASSLYPRDSTDTQYF. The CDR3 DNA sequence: TGTGCCAGCAGCTTATATCCCAGGGACAGCACAGATACGCAGTATTTT.